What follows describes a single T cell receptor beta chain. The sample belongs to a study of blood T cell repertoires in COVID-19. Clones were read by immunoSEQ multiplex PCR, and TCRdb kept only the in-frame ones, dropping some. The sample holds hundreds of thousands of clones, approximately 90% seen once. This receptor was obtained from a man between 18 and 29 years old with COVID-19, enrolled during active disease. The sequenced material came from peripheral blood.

The CDR3 bases are TGTGCCAGCAGAACAGACAGGGCGCACTACGAGCAGTACTTC. Protein sequence: CASRTDRAHYEQYF. The chain employs TRBV6-6 and TRBJ2-7; TRBD1 matches 7 bases. V trimming: 6 bases; J trimming: 3 bases; junction bases outside the gene matches: 8. Germline lookup yields CDR1 MNHNY and CDR2 SVGAGI (reference sequence). The CDR3 extends over 14 amino acids.